A selection of T cell receptor beta chains follows, all from one sample in a study of blood T cell repertoires in COVID-19. Measured with immunoSEQ multiplex PCR; TCRdb has only the in-frame clones, and not every one. The sample has 85,000 to 100,000 clones; around 88% are singletons. The source material was peripheral blood. Source of these receptors: a man aged 50-59 years with COVID-19, enrolled during active disease. Each CDR3 is given with its conserved first and last residue. D genes are given only for firm matches. Only some rows state a clone size, as once, few, many or a class for expanded clones.

TGTGCCAGCAGCCAAGAAACTCCAGCGGCGGGCTACAATGAGCAGTTCTTC	CASSQETPAAGYNEQFF	NA	NA	TRBJ2-1	TRBV4-2
TGTGCCAGTTCAGGGGGGTTCACTGAAGCTTTCTTT	CASSGGFTEAFF	TRBD1	once	TRBJ1-1	TRBV2
TGTGCCAGCAGCTTAGCGGCCCGGGGTACGCAGCCCCAGCATTTT	CASSLAARGTQPQHF	NA	once	TRBJ1-5	TRBV7-8
TGTGCCAGCAGTGCGGGACAGATACCATATAGCAATCAGCCCCAGCATTTT	CASSAGQIPYSNQPQHF	TRBD1	NA	TRBJ1-5	TRBV6-1
TGTGCCAGCAGCCAAGACAGGGGCCAGCCCCAGCATTTT	CASSQDRGQPQHF	NA	NA	TRBJ1-5	TRBV4-2
TGTGCCAGCAGCTTGTGGACAGGTGAAGCTTTCTTT	CASSLWTGEAFF	TRBD1	NA	TRBJ1-1	TRBV7-9
TGTGCCAGCAGTGCCCCCGGGACTAGCAATTACAATGAGCAGTTCTTC	CASSAPGTSNYNEQFF	TRBD2	NA	TRBJ2-1	TRBV6-1
TGTGCCACCAGCAGGAACGTAGCGGGGGGCGAGCAGTTCTTC	CATSRNVAGGEQFF	TRBD2	NA	TRBJ2-1	TRBV15
TGCGCCAGCAGCGTCCTTTTAAGGAGGGGGCGGGGCTATGGCTACACCTTC	CASSVLLRRGRGYGYTF	TRBD1	NA	TRBJ1-2	TRBV4-1
TGTGCCACCAGATCCACAGGTGGCTACGAGCAGTACTTC	CATRSTGGYEQYF	NA	NA	TRBJ2-7	TRBV24-1
TGTGCCAGCAGCGTAGGAGGGTACGTCGGCACAGATACGCAGTATTTT	CASSVGGYVGTDTQYF	NA	NA	TRBJ2-3	TRBV9
TGCGCCAGCAGCTACGACAGTTATTACGGGTATGGCTACACCTTC	CASSYDSYYGYGYTF	NA	few	TRBJ1-2	TRBV5-1
TGTGCCAGCAGCCGGACAGGGGACTCTGGGAAGACCCAGTACTTC	CASSRTGDSGKTQYF	TRBD1	NA	TRBJ2-5	TRBV3-1/TRBV3-2
TGTGCCAGTAGTCTGGGGAACAGGGTCACCGGGGAGCTGTTTTTT	CASSLGNRVTGELFF	NA	once	TRBJ2-2	TRBV19